Listed here are 20 T cell receptor beta chains from one sample, sequenced in a study of blood T cell repertoires in COVID-19. The repertoire was sequenced with immunoSEQ multiplex PCR; TCRdb's copy has only in-frame clones and lacks some. This sample carries roughly 62,000 clones, roughly 84% of them seen once, and the ten largest clones take 10%. Sequencing was performed on peripheral blood. Receptor source: a man under 40 with COVID-19, enrolled during active disease.

CDR3 sequence reads: CASRGQGNSNQPQHF. CDR3 nucleotide sequence: TGTGCCAGCAGGGGACAGGGGAATAGCAATCAGCCCCAGCATTTT. The V gene is TRBV2, the J gene TRBJ1-5, with 10 bases lining up with TRBD1. This CDR3 is 15 amino acids long. Germline-derived CDR1 and CDR2 are SNHLY and FYNNEI. The V segment lost 6 bases and the J segment 0 bases; nucleotides outside the gene matches: 2.

The gene calls are TRBV28 and TRBJ2-2; 7 positions match TRBD1. Germline V CDR1 and CDR2: MDHEN, SYDVKM. This CDR3 has 15 amino acids. With 5 bases clipped from V and 10 bases from J, the junction kept 13 bases outside the gene matches. As DNA, the CDR3 is TGTGCCAGCAGTGGCCGGGACAGCATGACTAAGGAGCTGTTTTTT. It is translated as CASSGRDSMTKELFF.

In DNA, the CDR3 is TGCGCCAGCAGCTTGGTTACTAGCGGGAGGGCTAATCGCACCGGGGAGCTGTTTTTT. This translates into CASSLVTSGRANRTGELFF. The chain couples TRBV5-1 to TRBJ2-2, with TRBD2 matching over 13 bases. The V gene's germline CDR1 is SGHRS and CDR2 YFSETQ. J gave up 4 bases and V 0 bases, and 9 bases lay outside the gene matches. The CDR3 contains 19 residues.

The V gene is TRBV30, the J gene TRBJ1-5, with TRBD1 matching 8 bases. The V gene end was trimmed by 1 base and the J gene end by 5 bases; junction bases not matched to a gene: 1. This CDR3 has 13 residues. Germline V lookup: CDR1 GTSNPN, CDR2 SVGIG (reference sequence). The CDR3 DNA follows: TGTGCCTGGAGTGACAGGGGGGATCAGCCCCAGCATTTT. Translated, it gives CAWSDRGDQPQHF.

The V and J genes are TRBV5-8 and TRBJ2-1; D is possibly TRBD2 (6 bases). This CDR3 has 14 residues. Looked up from germline, CDR1 is SGHTS and CDR2 is YDEGEE. Trimming shortened V by 4 bases and J by 0 bases, and 8 bases separated the two germline ends. CDR3 residues: CASSRGNSYNEQFF. CDR3 in DNA: TGTGCCAGCAGCCGCGGGAACTCCTACAATGAGCAGTTCTTC.

V is TRBV18 and J is TRBJ2-7; TRBD1 is a possible D gene (6 bases). CDR3 length: 17 residues. Trimming removed 5 bases from V and 0 bases from J, with 20 bases in between. Germline V gene lookup returns CDR1 KGHSH and CDR2 LQKENI. The CDR3 here is CASSTGRGQPDSYEQYF. CDR3 sequence (DNA): TGTGCCAGCTCAACCGGCCGTGGACAGCCTGACTCCTACGAGCAGTACTTC.

CDR3: CASSVGDSWGYTF. For the CDR3, the DNA is TGTGCCAGCAGCGTAGGTGACAGTTGGGGCTACACCTTC. The chain employs TRBV9 and TRBJ1-2; D perhaps matches TRBD1 (5 bases). Between the trimmed V and J ends, which lost 0 bases and 8 bases, there was a span of 11 bases. CDR3 length equals 13 residues. Germline CDR1 is SGDLS and CDR2 is YYNGEE.

V gene TRBV7-6 combines with J gene TRBJ2-3, with 9 bases fitting TRBD2. The CDR3 sequence is 15 residues long. Trimming cost V 5 bases and J 6 bases; bases outside gene matches: 9. CDR1 is SGHVS, CDR2 FNYEAQ, per germline. The CDR3 DNA reads TGTGCCAGCAGCCTCACGCCGCGGGAGGGGGATACGCAGTATTTT. This encodes CASSLTPREGDTQYF. The complete variable domain, with remaining parts taken from reference TRBV7-6 and TRBJ2-3, reads GAGVSQSPRYKVTKRGQDVALRCDPISGHVSLYWYRQALGQGPEFLTYFNYEAQQDKSGLPNDRFSAERPEGSISTLTIQRTEQRDSAMYRCASSLTPREGDTQYFGPGTRLTVL.

The V call is TRBV7-2, the J call TRBJ1-1, with D perhaps matching TRBD1 (6 bases). The CDR3 loop spans 15 amino acids. Germline CDR1 and CDR2: SGHTA and FQGNSA. Between the trimmed V and J ends, which lost 1 base and 5 bases, there was a span of 14 bases. The CDR3 region is CASSLGAGDRTEAFF. The DNA of the CDR3 is TGTGCCAGCAGCTTAGGTGCAGGGGATAGAACTGAAGCTTTCTTT.

The chain employs TRBV27 and TRBJ2-7; no firm D call. CDR3 length equals 14 residues. CDR1 MNHEY and CDR2 SMNVEV come from the germline V gene (reference sequence). Trimming stripped 2 bases from V and 0 bases from J, with 8 bases between. The CDR3 reads CASSLAASSYEQYF. The CDR3 DNA is TGTGCCAGCAGTTTAGCGGCAAGCTCCTACGAGCAGTACTTC.

The rearrangement joins TRBV7-3 to TRBJ2-2, with 7 bases fitting TRBD2. CDR1 SGHTA and CDR2 FQGTGA come from the germline V gene. The trim removed 5 bases at V and 3 bases at J, leaving 3 bases unmatched. This CDR3 is 14 amino acids long. The CDR3 DNA is TGTGCCAGCAGCAAGGGGAGGGACACCGGGGAGCTGTTTTTT. Protein product: CASSKGRDTGELFF.

The V call is TRBV6-2 or TRBV6-3, the J call TRBJ1-1; D remains ambiguous. CDR1 and CDR2 from the germline V gene are MNHEY and SVGEGT. V was clipped by 5 bases and J by 3 bases, with 7 bases between them. The length of the CDR3 is 12 residues. The CDR3 loop reads CASSTRYTEAFF. The CDR3 nucleotides read TGTGCCAGCAGTACGAGATACACTGAAGCTTTCTTT.

The rearrangement joins TRBV7-2 to TRBJ2-2, with D tentatively TRBD2 (5 bases). Germline CDR1 SGHTA, CDR2 FQGNSA. The V end lost 2 bases, the J end lost 1 base, and 8 bases lay between the germline ends. This CDR3 comprises 15 residues. The CDR3 coding sequence is TGTGCCAGCAGCTTAATGGCGGGGAACACCGGGGAGCTGTTTTTT. Its translation is CASSLMAGNTGELFF.

V gene TRBV5-1 combines with J gene TRBJ1-1; 8 nucleotides agree with TRBD1. Per germline, CDR1 SGHRS and CDR2 YFSETQ. J gave up 1 base and V 4 bases, and 6 bases lay outside the gene matches. The CDR3 has 15 residues. This chain's CDR3 is CASSRVGTGNTEAFF. In DNA form, the CDR3 reads TGCGCCAGCAGCCGCGTGGGGACAGGGAACACTGAAGCTTTCTTT.

The V and J genes are TRBV27 and TRBJ2-1, with a possible D match to TRBD1 (5 bases). Germline CDR1 MNHEY, CDR2 SMNVEV (reference sequence). V shed 2 bases and J shed 4 bases, with 6 bases lying between them. The CDR3 totals 13 residues. CDR3 DNA: TGTGCCAGCAGTTTAAGGACATACAATGAGCAGTTCTTC. Protein: CASSLRTYNEQFF.

The chain recombines TRBV29-1 with TRBJ1-2; 8 bases are shared with TRBD1. This CDR3 has 15 amino acids. V was pared by 3 bases and J by 3 bases, with 9 bases of the junction left unmatched. Germline V gene lookup returns CDR1 SQVTM and CDR2 ANQGSEA. The CDR3, as DNA: TGCAGCGTTGACATATTAGGACAGGGCCACTATGGCTACACCTTC. Protein product: CSVDILGQGHYGYTF.

This clone has a handful of counts. The chain carries TRBV6-1 and TRBJ1-6; D unclear. V was trimmed by 3 bases and J by 7 bases, leaving 7 bases between them. Germline assignment: CDR1 MNHNS and CDR2 SASEGT. This CDR3 spans 13 amino acids. CDR3 loop: CASSDLSNSPLHF. CDR3 coding DNA: TGTGCCAGCAGTGATCTCTCGAATTCACCCCTCCACTTT.

The V and J genes are TRBV28 and TRBJ2-1; 7 bases agree with TRBD2. The CDR3 has 16 amino acids. Germline V gene lookup returns CDR1 MDHEN and CDR2 SYDVKM. The V segment lost 4 bases and the J segment 8 bases; nucleotides outside the gene matches: 14. DNA of the CDR3: TGTGCCAGCAGTTCACCAAGGTGGGATCGGGGGGATGAGCAGTTCTTC. Translated, it gives CASSSPRWDRGDEQFF.

The chain is built from TRBV9 and TRBJ2-5; 7 bases fit TRBD2. V lost 0 bases, J lost 2 bases, and 1 base stayed unmatched. Per the germline V gene, CDR1 is SGDLS and CDR2 is YYNGEE. This CDR3 has 14 residues. CDR3 sequence: CASSVASGQETQYF. For the CDR3, the DNA is TGTGCCAGCAGCGTAGCTAGCGGACAAGAGACCCAGTACTTC.

The rearrangement uses TRBV29-1 and TRBJ2-7, with D possibly TRBD1 on 5 matching bases. V was trimmed by 7 bases and J by 0 bases, leaving 10 bases between them. This CDR3 has 12 amino acids. The germline gives CDR1 SQVTM, CDR2 ANQGSEA. The CDR3 is CSGQGSSYEQYF. DNA for the CDR3: TGCAGCGGCCAGGGATCCTCCTACGAGCAGTACTTC.